This T cell receptor beta chain was identified during a study of early T cells in non-severe SARS-CoV-2 infection. TCRdb ran MiXCR on the 5' RACE reads and lists one entry per CDR3 protein. The sample includes approximately 56,000 distinct CDR3 sequences, approximately 15% of them seen just once. Trimming shortened V by 11 bases and J by 2 bases, and 15 bases separated the two germline ends. The CDR3 covers 14 residues. J is TRBJ2-2 and V is TRBV12-3 or TRBV12-4; no firm D call. Specimen: whole blood, collected at baseline. The receptor comes from an adult who was a healthcare worker with PCR-confirmed SARS-CoV-2 infection or an uninfected control (not recorded which). This CDR3 is CASGRGKNTGELFF. CDR3 DNA sequence: TGTGCCTCTGGAAGAGGAAAAAACACCGGGGAGCTGTTTTTT.